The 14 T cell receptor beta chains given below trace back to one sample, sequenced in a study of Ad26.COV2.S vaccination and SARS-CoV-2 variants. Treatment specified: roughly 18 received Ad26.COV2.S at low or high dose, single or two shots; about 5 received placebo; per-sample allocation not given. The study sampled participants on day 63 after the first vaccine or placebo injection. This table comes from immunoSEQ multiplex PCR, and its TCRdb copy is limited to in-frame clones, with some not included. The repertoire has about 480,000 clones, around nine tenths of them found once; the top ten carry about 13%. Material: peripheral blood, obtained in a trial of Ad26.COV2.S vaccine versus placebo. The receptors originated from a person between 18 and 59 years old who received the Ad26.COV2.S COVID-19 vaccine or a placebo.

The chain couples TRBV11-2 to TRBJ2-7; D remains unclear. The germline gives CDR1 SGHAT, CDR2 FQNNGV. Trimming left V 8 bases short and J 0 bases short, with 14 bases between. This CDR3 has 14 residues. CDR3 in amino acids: CASAPDWSSYEQYF. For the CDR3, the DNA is TGTGCCAGCGCCCCTGACTGGAGCTCCTACGAGCAGTACTTC.

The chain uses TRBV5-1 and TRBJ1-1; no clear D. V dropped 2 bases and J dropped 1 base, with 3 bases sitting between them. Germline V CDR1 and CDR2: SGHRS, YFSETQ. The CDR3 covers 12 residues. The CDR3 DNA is TGCGCCAGCAGCTTCCAGAACACTGAAGCTTTCTTT. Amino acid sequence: CASSFQNTEAFF.

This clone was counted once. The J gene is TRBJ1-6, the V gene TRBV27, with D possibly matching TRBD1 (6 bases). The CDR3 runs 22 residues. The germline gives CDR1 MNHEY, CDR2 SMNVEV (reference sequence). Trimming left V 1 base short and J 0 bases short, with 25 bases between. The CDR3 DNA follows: TGTGCCAGCAGTTTATTCTCACCGCCGGGACACCGTACGAGCTCCTATAATTCACCCCTCCACTTT. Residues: CASSLFSPPGHRTSSYNSPLHF.

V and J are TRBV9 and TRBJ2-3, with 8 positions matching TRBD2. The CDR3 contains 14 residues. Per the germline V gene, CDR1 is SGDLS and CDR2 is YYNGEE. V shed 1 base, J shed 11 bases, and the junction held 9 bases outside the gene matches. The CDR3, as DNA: TGTGCCAGCAGCGTACCGGCGGGAGGCCGAGAGCAGTATTTT. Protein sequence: CASSVPAGGREQYF.

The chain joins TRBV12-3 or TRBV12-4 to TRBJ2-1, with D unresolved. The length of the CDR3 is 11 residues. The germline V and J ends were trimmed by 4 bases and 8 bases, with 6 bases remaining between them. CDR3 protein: CASSSRHEQFF. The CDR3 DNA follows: TGTGCCAGCAGTTCCCGTCATGAGCAGTTCTTC.

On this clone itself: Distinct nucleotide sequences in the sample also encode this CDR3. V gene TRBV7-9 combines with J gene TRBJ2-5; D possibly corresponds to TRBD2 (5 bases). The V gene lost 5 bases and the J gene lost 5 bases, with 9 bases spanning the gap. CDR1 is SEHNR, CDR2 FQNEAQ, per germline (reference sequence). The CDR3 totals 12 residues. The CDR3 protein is CASSPTGETQYF. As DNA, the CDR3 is TGTGCCAGCAGCCCAACGGGGGAGACCCAGTACTTC. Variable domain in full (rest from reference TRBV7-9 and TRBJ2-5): DTGVSQNPRHKITKRGQNVTFRCDPISEHNRLYWYRQTLGQGPEFLTYFQNEAQLEKSRLLSDRFSAERPKGSFSTLEIQRTEQGDSAMYLCASSPTGETQYFGPGTRLLVL.

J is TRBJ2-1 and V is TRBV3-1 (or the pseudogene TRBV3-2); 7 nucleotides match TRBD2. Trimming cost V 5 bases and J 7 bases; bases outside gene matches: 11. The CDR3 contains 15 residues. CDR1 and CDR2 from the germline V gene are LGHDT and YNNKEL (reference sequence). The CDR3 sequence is CASSERGLAVNEQFF. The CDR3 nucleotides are TGTGCCAGCAGCGAAAGGGGCCTAGCGGTTAATGAGCAGTTCTTC.

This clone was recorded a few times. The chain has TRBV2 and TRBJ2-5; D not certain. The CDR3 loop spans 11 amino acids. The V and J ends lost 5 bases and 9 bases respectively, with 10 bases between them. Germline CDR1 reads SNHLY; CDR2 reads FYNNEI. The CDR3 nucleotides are TGTGCCAGCAGTTATAGTGGAGCCCAGTACTTC. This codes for CASSYSGAQYF.

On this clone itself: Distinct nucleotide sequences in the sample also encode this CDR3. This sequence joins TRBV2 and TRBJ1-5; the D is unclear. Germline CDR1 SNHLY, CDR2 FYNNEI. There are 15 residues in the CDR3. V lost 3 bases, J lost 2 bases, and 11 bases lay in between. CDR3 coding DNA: TGTGCCAGCAGTGAGGGAGGCGGAGGCAATCAGCCCCAGCATTTT. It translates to CASSEGGGGNQPQHF.

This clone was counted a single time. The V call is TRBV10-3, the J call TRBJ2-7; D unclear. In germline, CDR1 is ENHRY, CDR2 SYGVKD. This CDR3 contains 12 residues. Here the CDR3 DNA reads TGTGTAACTGGGGTCGACATCTACGAGCAGTACTTC. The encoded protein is CVTGVDIYEQYF.

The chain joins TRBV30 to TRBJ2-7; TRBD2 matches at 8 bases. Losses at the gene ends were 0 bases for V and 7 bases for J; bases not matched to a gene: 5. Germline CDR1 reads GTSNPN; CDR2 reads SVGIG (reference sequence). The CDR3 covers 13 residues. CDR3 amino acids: CAWSVPGGREQYF. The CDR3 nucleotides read TGTGCCTGGAGTGTACCGGGGGGGCGGGAGCAGTACTTC.

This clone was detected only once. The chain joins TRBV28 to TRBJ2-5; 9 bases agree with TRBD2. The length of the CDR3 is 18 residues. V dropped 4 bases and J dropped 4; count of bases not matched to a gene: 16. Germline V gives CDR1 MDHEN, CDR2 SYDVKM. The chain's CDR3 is CASSSTQTLAGVRETQYF. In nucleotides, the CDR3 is TGTGCCAGCAGTTCGACCCAGACCTTAGCGGGAGTGCGAGAGACCCAGTACTTC.

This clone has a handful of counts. The chain's CDR3 is CASSLSASSNYGYTF. The CDR3 coding sequence is TGTGCCAGCAGCTTGTCCGCCAGCTCTAACTATGGCTACACCTTC. The V call is TRBV5-4, the J call TRBJ1-2; D unclear. CDR3 length equals 15 residues. Germline lookup yields CDR1 SGHNT and CDR2 YYREEE (reference sequence). V was shortened by 1 base and J by 0 bases, with 10 bases between the two germline ends.

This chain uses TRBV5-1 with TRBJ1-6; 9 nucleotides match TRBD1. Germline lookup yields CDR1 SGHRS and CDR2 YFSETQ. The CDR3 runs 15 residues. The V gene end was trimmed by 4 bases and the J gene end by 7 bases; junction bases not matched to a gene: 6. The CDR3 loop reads CASSLGQGDNSPLHF. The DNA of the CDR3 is TGCGCCAGCAGCCTGGGACAGGGAGACAATTCACCCCTCCACTTT.